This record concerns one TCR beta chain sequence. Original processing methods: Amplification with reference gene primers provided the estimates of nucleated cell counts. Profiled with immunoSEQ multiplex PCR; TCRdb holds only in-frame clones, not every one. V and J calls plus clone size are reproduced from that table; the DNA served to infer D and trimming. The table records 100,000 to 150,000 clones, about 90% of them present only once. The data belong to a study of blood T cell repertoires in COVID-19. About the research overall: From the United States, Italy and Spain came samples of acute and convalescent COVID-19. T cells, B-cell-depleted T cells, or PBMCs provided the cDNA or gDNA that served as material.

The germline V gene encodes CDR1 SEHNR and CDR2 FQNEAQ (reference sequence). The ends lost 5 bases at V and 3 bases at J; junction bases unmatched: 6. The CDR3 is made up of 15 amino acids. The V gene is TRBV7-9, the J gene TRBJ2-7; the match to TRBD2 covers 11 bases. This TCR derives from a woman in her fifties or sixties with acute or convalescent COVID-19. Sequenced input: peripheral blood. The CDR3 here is CASSNQLAGVYEQYF. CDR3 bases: TGTGCCAGCAGCAACCAACTAGCGGGGGTCTACGAGCAGTACTTC. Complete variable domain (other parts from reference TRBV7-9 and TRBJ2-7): DTGVSQNPRHKITKRGQNVTFRCDPISEHNRLYWYRQTLGQGPEFLTYFQNEAQLEKSRLLSDRFSAERPKGSFSTLEIQRTEQGDSAMYLCASSNQLAGVYEQYFGPGTRLTVT.